The 5 T cell receptor beta chains below were found in one sample sequenced in a study of blood T cell repertoires in COVID-19. TCRdb's table, derived via immunoSEQ multiplex PCR, lists solely in-frame clones and lacks some. Of about 200,000 clones detected, 70% to 85% appear once; the ten largest clones hold more than 9%. Sample: peripheral blood. The receptors were sampled from a man between 50 and 59 years old with active or convalescent COVID-19.

Only a few counts were recorded for this clone. The chain combines TRBV29-1 with TRBJ2-1, with 7 bases fitting TRBD1. The J segment lost 4 bases and the V segment lost 4 bases, leaving 13 bases of the junction unmatched. CDR3 size: 16 residues. In germline, CDR1 is SQVTM, CDR2 ANQGSEA. The CDR3 loop is CSVGGGHRGRYNEQFF. CDR3 coding DNA: TGCAGCGTTGGGGGCGGCCACAGGGGCAGGTACAATGAGCAGTTCTTC.

This clone has only one observation. This chain uses TRBV2 with TRBJ1-2; 8 bases agree with TRBD1. CDR1 and CDR2 from the germline V gene are SNHLY and FYNNEI. V shed 7 bases, J shed 8 bases, and the junction held 6 bases outside the gene matches. CDR3 length: 12 residues. This CDR3 reads CASIYRGDGYTF. The CDR3 DNA follows: TGTGCCAGCATCTACAGGGGGGACGGCTACACCTTC. Supplemented by reference TRBV2 and TRBJ1-2, the full variable domain reads EPEVTQTPSHQVTQMGQEVILRCVPISNHLYFYWYRQILGQKVEFLVSFYNNEISEKSEIFDDQFSVERPDGSNFTLKIRSTKLEDSAMYFCASIYRGDGYTFGSGTRLTVV.

The V call is TRBV2, the J call TRBJ2-5; perhaps TRBD1 as D (6 bases). The germline CDR1 and CDR2 sequences are SNHLY and FYNNEI. V lost 4 bases to trimming and J lost 5 bases, with 11 bases between them. The CDR3 sequence is 13 residues long. CDR3 DNA sequence: TGTGCCAGCAGTGTGTACAGGGTCGAGACCCAGTACTTC. This codes for CASSVYRVETQYF.

The chain uses TRBV4-1 and TRBJ1-5, with D unresolved. The CDR3 contains 17 residues. The germline CDR1 and CDR2 sequences are MGHRA and YSYEKL. Trimming pared 4 bases from V and 0 bases from J, leaving 16 bases between. This CDR3 reads CASSPLAGIYSNQPQHF. CDR3 DNA sequence: TGCGCCAGCAGCCCATTGGCAGGAATTTATAGCAATCAGCCCCAGCATTTT.

The chain is built from TRBV30 and TRBJ2-5; D ambiguous. CDR1 and CDR2 from the germline V gene are GTSNPN and SVGIG (reference sequence). This CDR3 region has 15 residues. Trimming took off 1 base at V and 0 bases at J, with 12 bases between the two ends. The CDR3: CAWSERLRYQETQYF. The CDR3 DNA reads as TGTGCCTGGAGTGAGAGGCTCAGATACCAAGAGACCCAGTACTTC.